The 26 T cell receptor beta chains reported below all come from one sample, sequenced in a study of shared clonotypes between healthy human individuals. Libraries were prepared by immunoSEQ multiplex PCR; TCRdb keeps only in-frame clonotypes and omits some of them. This table has a few million clones, roughly 92% appearing once. Sequenced sample: naive CD4+ T cells sorted from blood. Subset described: CD45RA+ positively selected. The receptors stem from a man between 18 and 29 years old in good health.

The chain is built from TRBV7-2 and TRBJ2-7, with TRBD1 identical over 7 bases. Trimming cost V 2 bases and J 6 bases; bases outside gene matches: 7. From germline, CDR1 is SGHTA and CDR2 FQGNSA. CDR3 length equals 14 residues. The DNA of the CDR3 is TGTGCCAGCAGCTTAAAGGGGGCGCAGGTCGAGCAGTACTTC. It is translated as CASSLKGAQVEQYF.

This clone was recorded a few times. V usage is TRBV2 and J usage is TRBJ1-1, with 8 bases that match TRBD1. The CDR3 runs to 16 residues. Germline assignment: CDR1 SNHLY and CDR2 FYNNEI. The V gene end was trimmed by 5 bases and the J gene end by 6 bases; junction bases not matched to a gene: 14. The CDR3 region is CASSRLPDRVSAEAFF. CDR3 nucleotide sequence: TGTGCCAGCAGTCGGCTACCGGACAGGGTGAGTGCTGAAGCTTTCTTT.

The chain's CDR3 is CASSYPGGRAGCETQYF. CDR3 in DNA: TGTGCCAGCAGTTATCCGGGCGGGAGGGCCGGTTGTGAGACCCAGTACTTC. The rearrangement links TRBV6-9 to TRBJ2-5; TRBD2 matches at 9 bases. This CDR3 has 17 residues. With V trimmed by 2 bases and J by 5 bases, 12 bases remained unmatched. CDR1 is MNHGY, CDR2 SVAAGI, per germline.

This chain links TRBV4-3 with TRBJ2-2, with TRBD1 matching over 7 bases. CDR1 LGHNA and CDR2 YSLEER come from the germline V gene. CDR3 length: 15 amino acids. Losses at the gene ends were 0 bases for V and 7 bases for J; bases not matched to a gene: 5. The CDR3 spells CASSQDWDSLGELFF. CDR3 nucleotide sequence: TGCGCCAGCAGCCAAGATTGGGACAGCCTCGGGGAGCTGTTTTTT.

The rearrangement uses TRBV28 and TRBJ2-7, with D perhaps TRBD1 or TRBD2 (5 bases each). The CDR3 sequence is 16 residues long. Trimming left V 3 bases short and J 0 bases short, with 15 bases between. Germline CDR1 MDHEN, CDR2 SYDVKM. CDR3 sequence (DNA): TGTGCCAGCAGTTTGCCCACGGCAGGGAGCTCCTACGAGCAGTACTTC. Amino acid sequence: CASSLPTAGSSYEQYF.

A single count supports this clone. The CDR3 nucleotides are TGTGCCAGCAGTCCTAGCGGAGCTGCTAGCACAGATACGCAGTATTTT. Protein: CASSPSGAASTDTQYF. This chain joins TRBV9 and TRBJ2-3; 7 nucleotides match TRBD2. This CDR3 is built from 16 residues. Germline lookup yields CDR1 SGDLS and CDR2 YYNGEE. V shed 5 bases and J 0 bases; nucleotides not matched to a gene: 9.

The chain combines TRBV18 with TRBJ2-1; 9 bases align to TRBD2. The CDR3 sequence is 16 residues long. Germline lookup yields CDR1 KGHSH and CDR2 LQKENI. The V gene end was trimmed by 2 bases and the J gene end by 6 bases; junction bases not matched to a gene: 8. CDR3 coding DNA: TGTGCCAGCTCACCAACGAGACTAGCGGAGGGCAATGAGCAGTTCTTC. This encodes CASSPTRLAEGNEQFF.

J is TRBJ2-2 and V is TRBV7-2; D ambiguous. Trimming removed 0 bases from V and 4 bases from J, with 9 bases in between. Germline loops: CDR1 SGHTA, CDR2 FQGNSA. This CDR3 has 15 amino acids. Here the CDR3 DNA reads TGTGCCAGCAGCTTAGCCCGCTCGGTCACCGGGGAGCTGTTTTTT. Amino acids: CASSLARSVTGELFF. The whole variable domain, filled in from reference TRBV7-2 and TRBJ2-2, reads GAGVSQSPSNKVTEKGKDVELRCDPISGHTALYWYRQSLGQGLEFLIYFQGNSAPDKSGLPSDRFSAERTGGSVSTLTIQRTQQEDSAVYLCASSLARSVTGELFFGEGSRLTVL.

The chain employs TRBV10-3 and TRBJ2-1; a weak D match, TRBD2 (6 bases). Germline CDR1 ENHRY, CDR2 SYGVKD. The V end was cut by 4 bases, the J end by 10 bases, with 11 bases between. This CDR3 has 12 residues. CDR3 region: CAISGLATEQFF. CDR3 DNA: TGTGCCATCAGTGGGCTAGCGACCGAGCAGTTCTTC.

CDR3 in DNA: TGTGCCAGCTCCCACTCGCGGACAGATAACACCGGGGAGCTGTTTTTT. Protein product: CASSHSRTDNTGELFF. The chain couples TRBV18 to TRBJ2-2; tentative D call: TRBD1 (6 bases). CDR1 is KGHSH, CDR2 LQKENI, per germline. The CDR3 contains 16 residues. V was pared by 6 bases and J by 2 bases, with 16 bases between.

As to this clone: In the same sample, other DNA sequences code for this CDR3. The chain combines TRBV6-4 with TRBJ1-5; D call uncertain. Trimming cost V 3 bases and J 2 bases, with 5 bases left between them. The CDR3 extends over 13 amino acids. CDR1 and CDR2 from the germline V gene are MRHNA and SNTAGT. The CDR3: CASSDSGNQPQHF. CDR3 coding DNA: TGTGCCAGCAGTGATTCCGGCAATCAGCCCCAGCATTTT.

The chain combines TRBV7-9 with TRBJ2-2; weak D call: TRBD1 (5 bases). The length of the CDR3 is 13 residues. V lost 3 bases, J lost 7 bases, and 9 bases lay in between. CDR1 and CDR2 (germline): SEHNR, FQNEAQ (reference sequence). The CDR3 protein is CASSLIRGGELFF. CDR3 DNA sequence: TGTGCCAGCAGCTTGATTAGGGGCGGGGAGCTGTTTTTT.

This clone was seen just once. The gene calls are TRBV10-3 and TRBJ1-5, with D tentatively TRBD1 (5 bases). V dropped 0 bases and J dropped 6 bases, with 12 bases sitting between them. CDR3 length: 15 amino acids. Germline V gene data show CDR1 as ENHRY and CDR2 as SYGVKD. CDR3 protein: CAISESGGGGQPQHF. Written as DNA, the CDR3 is TGTGCCATCAGTGAGTCCGGCGGGGGAGGTCAGCCCCAGCATTTT.

V and J are TRBV21-1 and TRBJ1-5. TRBV21-1 is assigned pseudogene status. The CDR3 extends over 17 amino acids. CDR3 in amino acids: CASSGKRGSFGNQPQHF. Here the CDR3 DNA reads TGTGCCAGCAGCGGAAAGCGAGGGTCGTTCGGAAATCAGCCCCAGCATTTT.

With respect to this clone: Other nucleotide sequences in the sample specify the same CDR3. V gene TRBV27 combines with J gene TRBJ2-5; TRBD2 matches at 12 bases. Germline loops: CDR1 MNHEY, CDR2 SMNVEV (reference sequence). The J segment lost 4 bases and the V segment lost 5 bases, leaving 2 bases of the junction unmatched. The CDR3 contains 14 residues. The CDR3 spells CASSLAGGPETQYF. CDR3 DNA: TGTGCCAGCAGTCTAGCGGGAGGGCCAGAGACCCAGTACTTC.

The CDR3 region is CASSFDRGLYEQYF. The CDR3 DNA reads as TGTGCCAGCAGCTTCGACAGGGGGCTGTACGAGCAGTACTTC. The chain employs TRBV11-2 and TRBJ2-7, with 10 bases aligning to TRBD1. V lost 3 bases and J lost 4; bases outside the gene matches: 3. CDR3 length equals 14 residues. Germline V gives CDR1 SGHAT, CDR2 FQNNGV.

About this clone: This sample includes further DNA sequences coding for the same CDR3. The chain has TRBV6-6 and TRBJ2-7; either TRBD1 or TRBD2 may fit D (5 bases each). CDR1 is MNHNY and CDR2 is SVGAGI in the germline V gene (reference sequence). The CDR3 runs to 13 residues. Deletions cut 7 bases from V and 1 base from J, with 11 bases between. This chain's CDR3 is CASTRDGSYEQYF. CDR3 DNA sequence: TGTGCCAGCACCCGGGACGGATCCTACGAGCAGTACTTC.

This clone was counted once. The chain recombines TRBV7-1 with TRBJ2-5, with D maybe TRBD2 (5 bases). TRBV7-1 is an ORF for which the function is uncertain. Trimming stripped 7 bases from V and 2 bases from J, with 8 bases between. The CDR3 runs to 12 residues. CDR3 DNA sequence: TGTGCCAGCACCCGGACTCAAGAGACCCAGTACTTC. Translating it yields CASTRTQETQYF.

This clone was seen once. The chain employs TRBV28 and TRBJ1-5; a weak D match, TRBD1 (6 bases). Looked up from germline, CDR1 is MDHEN and CDR2 is SYDVKM. The CDR3 length is 13 residues. The germline V and J ends were trimmed by 6 bases and 4 bases, with 10 bases remaining between them. The CDR3, as DNA: TGTGCCAGCAGGACAGGAGCGAATCAGCCCCAGCATTTT. As protein: CASRTGANQPQHF.

Note on this clone: Different DNA sequences within this sample yield the same CDR3. The chain couples TRBV2 to TRBJ1-5; D is undetermined. V lost 3 bases and J 0 bases, leaving 6 bases between the germline ends. Germline CDR1 SNHLY, CDR2 FYNNEI. This CDR3 has 14 amino acids. CDR3 DNA sequence: TGTGCCAGCAGTGAGATTTATAGCAATCAGCCCCAGCATTTT. This codes for CASSEIYSNQPQHF.

The sample holds a few counts of this clone. The sample has other DNA sequences that encode this CDR3 too. The rearrangement links TRBV4-1 to TRBJ1-1; D call uncertain. From germline, CDR1 is MGHRA and CDR2 YSYEKL. This CDR3 comprises 16 residues. V was pared by 4 bases and J by 2 bases, with 17 bases between. CDR3 sequence (DNA): TGCGCCAGCAGCCGAGGGAGTACAGCTATCAACACTGAAGCTTTCTTT. Translating it yields CASSRGSTAINTEAFF.

Comment on this clone: The sample carries other DNA sequences with the same CDR3. The V and J genes are TRBV9 and TRBJ1-6, with 7 bases that match TRBD1. Per the germline V gene, CDR1 is SGDLS and CDR2 is YYNGEE. CDR3 length equals 15 residues. V shed 0 bases and J 10 bases; nucleotides not matched to a gene: 7. CDR3 coding DNA: TGTGCCAGCAGCGTAGAGACAGGGTCCTCCTCACCCCTCCACTTT. Its protein product is CASSVETGSSSPLHF.

The V gene is TRBV5-1, the J gene TRBJ2-7; D call uncertain. V was shortened by 3 bases and J by 6 bases, with 10 bases between the two germline ends. The CDR3 loop spans 12 amino acids. CDR1 SGHRS and CDR2 YFSETQ come from the germline V gene. DNA for the CDR3: TGCGCCAGCAGCTCAACCTCAGGCGAGCAGTACTTC. It translates to CASSSTSGEQYF.

In regard to this clone: Other DNA sequences within the sample encode an identical CDR3. J is TRBJ2-7 and V is TRBV30, with no clear D. The germline V and J ends were trimmed by 5 bases and 4 bases, with 9 bases remaining between them. Per germline, CDR1 GTSNPN and CDR2 SVGIG (reference sequence). CDR3 length: 11 amino acids. DNA for the CDR3: TGTGCCTGGGGGGATCGGTACGAGCAGTACTTC. Its protein is CAWGDRYEQYF.

This clone has only one observation. The chain has TRBV21-1 and TRBJ1-2. TRBV21-1 is termed a pseudogene. This CDR3 has 14 amino acids. In DNA form, the CDR3 reads TGTGCCAGCAGCAAATACGAGGGAGTTTATGGCTACACCTTC. Its protein is CASSKYEGVYGYTF.

The chain links TRBV5-6 to TRBJ2-3; perhaps TRBD2 as D (6 bases). Trimming took off 4 bases at V and 6 bases at J, with 12 bases between the two ends. Germline CDR1 and CDR2: SGHDT and YYEEEE. CDR3 length equals 13 residues. The CDR3 region has the DNA TGTGCCAGCAGCCCCCCAGGAGGGGATACGCAGTATTTT. Translating gives CASSPPGGDTQYF.